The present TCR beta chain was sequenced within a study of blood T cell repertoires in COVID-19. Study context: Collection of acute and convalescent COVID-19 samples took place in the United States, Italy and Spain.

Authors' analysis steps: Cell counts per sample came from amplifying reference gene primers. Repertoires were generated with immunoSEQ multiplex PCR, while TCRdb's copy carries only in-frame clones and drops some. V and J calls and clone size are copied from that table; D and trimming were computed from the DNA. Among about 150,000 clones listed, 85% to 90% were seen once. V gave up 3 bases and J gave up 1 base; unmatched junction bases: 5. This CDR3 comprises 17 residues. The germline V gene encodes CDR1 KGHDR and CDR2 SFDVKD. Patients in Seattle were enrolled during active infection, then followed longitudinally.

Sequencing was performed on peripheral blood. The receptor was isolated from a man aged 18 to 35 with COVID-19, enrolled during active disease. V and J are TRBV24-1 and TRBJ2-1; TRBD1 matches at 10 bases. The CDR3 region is CATSDPPGQGSYNEQFF. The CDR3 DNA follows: TGTGCCACCAGTGATCCTCCGGGACAGGGGTCCTACAATGAGCAGTTCTTC.